This T cell receptor (beta chain) came from a study of regulatory T cells in long-lasting Graves disease. Study outcomes and limitations: The researchers studied only peripheral blood, not thyroid tissue.

The CDR3 extends over 16 amino acids. Germline V lookup: CDR1 MNHNS, CDR2 SASEGT. The V gene lost 5 bases and the J gene lost 6 bases, with 17 bases spanning the gap. This clonotype has a count of ten or more. The antigen is unknown. Time point specified: newly diagnosed GD, antithyroid drugs for less than 3 months. Isolated PBMC RNA provided the starting material for the TCR library. Construction of TCR beta libraries relied on iRepertoire HTBI primers and on Arm-PCR targeting CDR3 regions. Original processing notes: Across the samples, identification revealed some 64 TRBV and 15 or so TRBJ segments. TCRdb redid the calling of the multiplex PCR reads with MiXCR, one entry per CDR3 protein. The V and J calls were not made by the authors but by TCRdb's processing. The sample consists of approximately 540,000 distinct CDR3 sequences, around 12% of them appearing once. This same sample was also taken into another study, of T cells in Graves' hyperthyroidism and ophthalmopathy. That study reports: TCR CDR3 underwent first-round RT-PCR with the HTBI primer set.

This receptor was obtained from a woman in her 30s with Graves disease. V and J are TRBV6-1 and TRBJ1-6; D gene ambiguous. Sample: peripheral blood mononuclear cells (PBMCs), taken at new diagnosis, from a patient treated with antithyroid drugs. CDR3 DNA: TGTGCCAGCAGTCCCTTTTGGACCGGCGGTAATTCACCCCTCCACTTT. Translation gives CASSPFWTGGNSPLHF.